This entry concerns a single TCR beta chain. This sample stems from a study of T cells after yellow fever vaccination. This CDR3 comprises 15 residues. Germline values: CDR1 DFQATT, CDR2 SNEGSKA (reference sequence). The junction had 13 bases not matched to a gene; V was cut back by 4 bases and J by 4 bases. TCRdb analysed the 5' RACE reads with MiXCR anew, one entry per CDR3 protein. The table shows 620,000 or so distinct CDR3 sequences, with about 12% occurring only once. The sample consisted of PBMCs, taken on the day of the yellow fever booster vaccination. The receptor was isolated from a man aged 25-40 years who received the YFV17D yellow fever vaccine. V usage is TRBV20-1 and J usage is TRBJ2-7, with 7 bases identical to TRBD1. Here the CDR3 DNA reads TGCAGTGCTACCGACAGGGCGATCTATGGATACGAGCAGTACTTC. Its protein is CSATDRAIYGYEQYF.